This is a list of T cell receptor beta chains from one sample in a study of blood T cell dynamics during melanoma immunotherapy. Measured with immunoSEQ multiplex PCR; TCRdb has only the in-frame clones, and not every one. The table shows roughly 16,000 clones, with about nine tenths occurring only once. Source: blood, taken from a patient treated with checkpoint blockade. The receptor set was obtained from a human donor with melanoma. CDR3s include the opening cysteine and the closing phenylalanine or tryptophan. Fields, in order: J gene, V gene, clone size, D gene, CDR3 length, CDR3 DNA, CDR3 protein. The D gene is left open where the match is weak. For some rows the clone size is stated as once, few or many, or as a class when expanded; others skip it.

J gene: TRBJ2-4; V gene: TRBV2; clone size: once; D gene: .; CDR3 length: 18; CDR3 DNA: TGTGCCAGCAGTCTTAGACTGGCCGGGTCCGGTGCCAAAAACATTCAGTACTTC; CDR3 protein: CASSLRLAGSGAKNIQYF
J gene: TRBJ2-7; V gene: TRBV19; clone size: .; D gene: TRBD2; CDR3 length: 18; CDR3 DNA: TGTGCCAGTAGCCCGGGACTAGCGGGAGTCGGGTCGTCCTACGAGCAGTACTTC; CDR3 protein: CASSPGLAGVGSSYEQYF
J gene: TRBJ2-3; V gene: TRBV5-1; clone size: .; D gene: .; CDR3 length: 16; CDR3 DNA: TGCGCCAGCAGCTTAGGGCAGAGCCTTAGCACAGATACGCAGTATTTT; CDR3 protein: CASSLGQSLSTDTQYF
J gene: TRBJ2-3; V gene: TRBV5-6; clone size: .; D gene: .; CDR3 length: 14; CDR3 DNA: TGTGCCAGCAGCCCCGGACAGCCCACAGATACGCAGTATTTT; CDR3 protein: CASSPGQPTDTQYF
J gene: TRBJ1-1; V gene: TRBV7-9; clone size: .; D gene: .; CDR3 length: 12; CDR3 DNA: TGTGCCAGCAGTCTGGTATCTAAGACGGCTTTCTTT; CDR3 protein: CASSLVSKTAFF
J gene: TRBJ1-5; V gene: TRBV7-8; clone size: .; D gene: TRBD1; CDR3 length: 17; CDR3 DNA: TGTGCCAGCAGCCCAACAGGGGTGGGAAATAGCAATCAGCCCCAGCATTTT; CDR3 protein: CASSPTGVGNSNQPQHF
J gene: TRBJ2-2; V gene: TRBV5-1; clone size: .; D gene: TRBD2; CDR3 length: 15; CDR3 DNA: TGCGCCAGCAGCTTCGGCGGGAGAGCAGGCGGGGAGCTGTTTTTT; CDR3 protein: CASSFGGRAGGELFF
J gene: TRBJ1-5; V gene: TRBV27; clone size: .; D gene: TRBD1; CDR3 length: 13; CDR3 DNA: TGTGCCAGCAGGACAGGGACGGGCCAGCCCCAGCATTTT; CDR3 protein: CASRTGTGQPQHF
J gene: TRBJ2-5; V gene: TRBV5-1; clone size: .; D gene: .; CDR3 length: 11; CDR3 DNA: TGCGCCAGCAGCTTCGGGGAGACCCAGTACTTC; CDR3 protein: CASSFGETQYF
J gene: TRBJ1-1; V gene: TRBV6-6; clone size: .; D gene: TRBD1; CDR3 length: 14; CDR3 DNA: TGTGCCAGCAGTCAACAGGGGTCCCCCACTGAAGCTTTCTTT; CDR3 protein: CASSQQGSPTEAFF
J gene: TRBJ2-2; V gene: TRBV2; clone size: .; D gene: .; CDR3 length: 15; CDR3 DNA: TGTGCCAGCAGTCTGTGGGGGACCGACACCGGGGAGCTGTTTTTT; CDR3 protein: CASSLWGTDTGELFF
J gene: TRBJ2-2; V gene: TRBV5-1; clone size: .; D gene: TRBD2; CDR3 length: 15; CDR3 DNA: TGCGCCAGCAGCGCCGGGACTAGCGGCACCGGGGAGCTGTTTTTT; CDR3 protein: CASSAGTSGTGELFF
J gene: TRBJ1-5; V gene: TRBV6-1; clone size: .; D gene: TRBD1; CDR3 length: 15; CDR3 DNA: TGTGCCAGCAGTACGGGACAGGGGATTTATCAGCCCCAGCATTTT; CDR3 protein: CASSTGQGIYQPQHF
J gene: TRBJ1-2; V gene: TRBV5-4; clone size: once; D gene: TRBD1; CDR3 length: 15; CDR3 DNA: TGTGCCAGCAGCGCATCCGGGACAGATTCCTATGGCTACACCTTC; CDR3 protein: CASSASGTDSYGYTF
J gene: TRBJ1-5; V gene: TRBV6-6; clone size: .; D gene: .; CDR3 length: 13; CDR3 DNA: TGTGCCAGCAGATCGCAGGGGAATCAGCCCCAGCATTTT; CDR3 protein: CASRSQGNQPQHF
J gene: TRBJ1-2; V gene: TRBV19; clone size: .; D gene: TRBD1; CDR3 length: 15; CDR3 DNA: TGTGCCAGTAGTATGGGGACAGGGGGTTTCTATGGCTACACCTTC; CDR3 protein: CASSMGTGGFYGYTF
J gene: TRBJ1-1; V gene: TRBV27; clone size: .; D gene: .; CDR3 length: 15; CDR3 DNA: TGTGCCAGCAGTTCCTGGCAGGTATCGAACACTGAAGCTTTCTTT; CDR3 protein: CASSSWQVSNTEAFF
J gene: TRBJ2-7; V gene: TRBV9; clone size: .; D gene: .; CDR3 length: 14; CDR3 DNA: TGTGCCAGCAGCGTAGGTAGTAGCTCCTACGAGCAGTACTTC; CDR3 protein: CASSVGSSSYEQYF
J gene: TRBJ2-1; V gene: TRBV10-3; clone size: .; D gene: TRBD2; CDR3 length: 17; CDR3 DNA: TGTGCCATCAGTGAGAGGCTAGCGGGAGACCAGGACAATGAGCAGTTCTTC; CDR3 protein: CAISERLAGDQDNEQFF
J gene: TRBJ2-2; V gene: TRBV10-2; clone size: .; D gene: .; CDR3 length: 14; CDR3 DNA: TGCGCCAGCGGGGGTCGCGTTGCCACCGGGGAGCTGTTTTTT; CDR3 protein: CASGGRVATGELFF
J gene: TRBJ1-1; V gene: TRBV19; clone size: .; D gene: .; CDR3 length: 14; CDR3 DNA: TGTGCCAGTACCCCGTGGGGTTCGTATACTGAAGCTTTCTTT; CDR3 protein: CASTPWGSYTEAFF
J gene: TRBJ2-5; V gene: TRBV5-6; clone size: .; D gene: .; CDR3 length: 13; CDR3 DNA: TGTGCCAGCAGGAACGACAGTAAAGAGACCCAGTACTTC; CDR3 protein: CASRNDSKETQYF
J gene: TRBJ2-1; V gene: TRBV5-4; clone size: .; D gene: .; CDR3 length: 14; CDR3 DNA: TGTGCCAGCAGCTTTTCATCGGGGGACAATGAGCAGTTCTTC; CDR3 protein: CASSFSSGDNEQFF
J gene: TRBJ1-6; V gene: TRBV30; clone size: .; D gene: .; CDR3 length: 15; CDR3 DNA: TGTGCCTGGAGAAACCCAGGGCCCTATAATTCACCCCTCCACTTT; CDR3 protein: CAWRNPGPYNSPLHF
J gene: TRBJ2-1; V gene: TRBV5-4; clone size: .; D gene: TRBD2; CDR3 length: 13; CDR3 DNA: TGTGCCAGCAGGAGGCTAGCGGACAATGAGCAGTTCTTC; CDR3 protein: CASRRLADNEQFF
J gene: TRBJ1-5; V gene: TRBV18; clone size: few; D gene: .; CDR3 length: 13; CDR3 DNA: TGTGCCAGCTCACGATTAAGTGAACAGCCCCAGCATTTT; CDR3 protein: CASSRLSEQPQHF
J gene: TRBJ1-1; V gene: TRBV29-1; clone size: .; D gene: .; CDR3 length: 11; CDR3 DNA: TGCAGCGCGGAGGATAACACTGAAGCTTTCTTT; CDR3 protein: CSAEDNTEAFF
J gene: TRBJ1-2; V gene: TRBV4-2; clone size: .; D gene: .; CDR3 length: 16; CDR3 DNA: TGTGCCAGCAGCCAAGATTCGGCAGGAGGGGGGTATGGCTACACCTTC; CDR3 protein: CASSQDSAGGGYGYTF